This T cell receptor (beta chain) was sequenced for a study of control samples from healthy donors and cancer patients. V gave up 5 bases and J gave up 5 bases; unmatched junction bases: 14. The CDR3 consists of 16 residues. Germline-derived CDR1 and CDR2 are LGHDT and YNNKEL (reference sequence). Data came from immunoSEQ multiplex PCR; TCRdb stores just in-frame clones and leaves some out. The sample has approximately 90,000 clones, approximately 93% seen once. This TCR came from a woman in her twenties or thirties in good health. Sequencing input: blood. The chain combines TRBV3-1 (or the pseudogene TRBV3-2) with TRBJ1-1; 7 bases are a match to TRBD1. The DNA of the CDR3 is TGTGCCAGCAGCAACCCGCCGGGACAGCTAGTTACTGAAGCTTTCTTT. Translating it yields CASSNPPGQLVTEAFF.